This T cell receptor beta chain was found in a study of low-dose radiotherapy and immunotherapy resistance in tumors. PCR amplification of the TCRs was performed with Phusion for 20 to 25 PCR cycles, and it relied on a constant-region primer together with a V-primer adapter. A single record per CDR3 protein comes from TCRdb applying MiXCR to the reads. Here the sample spans tens of thousands of distinct CDR3 sequences, 33% being singletons. With 4 bases clipped from V and 7 bases from J, the junction kept 9 bases outside the gene matches. The CDR3 has 16 amino acids. CDR1 and CDR2 (germline): MDHEN, SYDVKM. The time point: after trial treatment. The treatment here: LDRT plus nivolumab, ipilimumab, low-dose cyclophosphamide and aspirin (RACIN trial). This clonotype was observed many times.

Sequencing used PBMCs, obtained after low-dose radiotherapy plus immunotherapy. V gene TRBV28 combines with J gene TRBJ2-2, with 10 bases that match TRBD2. This TCR was sampled from a male donor with rectosigmoid adenocarcinoma. The chain's CDR3 is CASSSLWGLANGELFF. The DNA of the CDR3 is TGTGCCAGCAGTTCCCTCTGGGGACTAGCGAACGGGGAGCTGTTTTTT.